A selection of T cell receptor beta chains follows, all from one sample in a study of blood T cell repertoires in COVID-19. The method was immunoSEQ multiplex PCR; TCRdb's version includes in-frame clones alone and lacks a portion of them. The top ten hold approximately 1.8% of the sample, which has some 500,000 clones, roughly 88% seen once. The sequenced sample consisted of PBMCs or T cells enriched from blood (not recorded which). The receptors were sampled from a woman in her thirties or forties who had recovered from COVID-19. CDR3s include the opening cysteine and the closing phenylalanine or tryptophan. Some rows have no size entry. The others give once, few or many, or a class for an expanded clone.

17	NA	TRBV10-3	CAISEGGTPLAKNIQYF
14	NA	TRBV29-1	CSVALLAGVNEQFF
13	NA	TRBV5-8	CASSLPERWEQYF
18	NA	TRBV7-2	CASSLQLAGGGRQGTQYF
11	NA	TRBV11-2	CASGSYTEAFF
12	NA	TRBV28	CASREYVETQYF
17	few	TRBV5-1	CATPPGQGPEVANVLTF
15	NA	TRBV20-1	CSASGRGGLGDEQFF
11	NA	TRBV12-3/TRBV12-4	CASFSGLGYTF
18	NA	TRBV5-4	CASSPRSRLAGESDTQYF
15	NA	TRBV11-2	CASSARTGTNEKLFF
12	NA	TRBV24-1	CATSDIGYEQYF
13	once	TRBV5-4	CASSLFAASEQFF
13	NA	TRBV20-1	CSASYRNNQPQHF
15	NA	TRBV4-3	CASSQEEGSWETQYF
20	once	TRBV4-2	CASSQDYAEGLAGATDTQYF
15	few	TRBV6-4	CASSDSAGGYNEQFF